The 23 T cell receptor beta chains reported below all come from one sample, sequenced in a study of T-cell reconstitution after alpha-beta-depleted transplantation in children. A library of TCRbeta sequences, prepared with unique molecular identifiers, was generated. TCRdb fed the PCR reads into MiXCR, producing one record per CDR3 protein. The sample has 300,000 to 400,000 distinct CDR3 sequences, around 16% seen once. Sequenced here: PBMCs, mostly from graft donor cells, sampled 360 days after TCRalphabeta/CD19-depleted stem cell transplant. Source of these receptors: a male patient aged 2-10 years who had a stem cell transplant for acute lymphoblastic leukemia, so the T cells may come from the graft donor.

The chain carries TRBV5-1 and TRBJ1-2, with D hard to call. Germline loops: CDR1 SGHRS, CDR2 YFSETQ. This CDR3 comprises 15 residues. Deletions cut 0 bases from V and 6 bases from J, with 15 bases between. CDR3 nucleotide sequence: TGCGCCAGCAGCTTGGAATATCGGAAAGGGAATGGCTACACCTTC. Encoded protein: CASSLEYRKGNGYTF.

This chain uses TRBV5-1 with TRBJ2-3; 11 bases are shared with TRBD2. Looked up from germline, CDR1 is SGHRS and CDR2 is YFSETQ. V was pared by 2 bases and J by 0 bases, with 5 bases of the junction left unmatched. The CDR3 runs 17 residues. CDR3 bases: TGCGCCAGCAGCTTCGGACTAGCGGGCGTGAGCACAGATACGCAGTATTTT. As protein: CASSFGLAGVSTDTQYF.

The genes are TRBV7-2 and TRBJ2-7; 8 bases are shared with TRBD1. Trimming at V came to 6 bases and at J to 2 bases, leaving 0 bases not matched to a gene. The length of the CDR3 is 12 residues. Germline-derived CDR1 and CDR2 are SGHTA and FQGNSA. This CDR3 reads CASRTGAYEQYF. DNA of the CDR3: TGTGCCAGCAGGACAGGGGCCTACGAGCAGTACTTC.

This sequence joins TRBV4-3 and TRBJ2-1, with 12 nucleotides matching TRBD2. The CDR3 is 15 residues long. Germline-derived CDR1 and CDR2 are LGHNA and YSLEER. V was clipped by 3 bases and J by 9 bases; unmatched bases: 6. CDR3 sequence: CASSHLAGGTSEQFF. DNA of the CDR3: TGCGCCAGCAGCCACCTAGCGGGAGGGACAAGTGAGCAGTTCTTC.

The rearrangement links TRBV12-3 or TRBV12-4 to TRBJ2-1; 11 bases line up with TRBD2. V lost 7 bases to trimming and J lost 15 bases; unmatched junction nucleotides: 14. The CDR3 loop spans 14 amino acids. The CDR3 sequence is CASIPGLADDRPFF. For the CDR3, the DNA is TGTGCCAGCATACCGGGACTAGCGGACGATCGTCCGTTCTTC.

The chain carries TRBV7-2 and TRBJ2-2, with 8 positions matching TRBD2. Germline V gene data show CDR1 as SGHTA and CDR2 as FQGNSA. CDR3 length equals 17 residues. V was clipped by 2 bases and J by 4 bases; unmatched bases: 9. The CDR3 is CASSLSLREVGTGELFF. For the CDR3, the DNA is TGTGCCAGCAGCTTAAGCCTGCGGGAGGTGGGCACCGGGGAGCTGTTTTTT.

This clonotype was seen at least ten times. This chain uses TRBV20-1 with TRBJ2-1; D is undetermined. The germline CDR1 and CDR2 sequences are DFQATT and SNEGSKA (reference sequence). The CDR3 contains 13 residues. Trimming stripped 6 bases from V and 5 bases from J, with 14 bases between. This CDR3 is CSAPVLANNEQFF. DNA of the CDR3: TGCAGTGCGCCTGTCCTGGCCAACAATGAGCAGTTCTTC.

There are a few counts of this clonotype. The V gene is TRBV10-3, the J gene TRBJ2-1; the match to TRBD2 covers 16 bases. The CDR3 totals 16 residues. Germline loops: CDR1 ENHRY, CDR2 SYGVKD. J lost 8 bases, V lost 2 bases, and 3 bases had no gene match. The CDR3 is CAISETGTSGRDEQFF. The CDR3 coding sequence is TGTGCCATCAGTGAGACCGGGACTAGCGGGAGGGATGAGCAGTTCTTC.

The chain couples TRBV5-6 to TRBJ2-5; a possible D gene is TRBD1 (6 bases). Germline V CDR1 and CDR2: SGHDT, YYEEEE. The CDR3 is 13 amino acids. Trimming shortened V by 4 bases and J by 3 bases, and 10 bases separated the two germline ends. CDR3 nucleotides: TGTGCCAGCAGCACCTGGACAGAAGAGACCCAGTACTTC. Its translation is CASSTWTEETQYF.

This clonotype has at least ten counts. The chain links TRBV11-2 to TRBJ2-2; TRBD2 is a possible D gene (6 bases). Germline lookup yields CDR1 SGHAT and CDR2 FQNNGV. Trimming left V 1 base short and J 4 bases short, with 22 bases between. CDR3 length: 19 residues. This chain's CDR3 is CASSLGPHGLYRGTGELFF. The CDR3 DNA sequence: TGTGCCAGCAGCTTAGGCCCACACGGACTATACCGAGGCACCGGGGAGCTGTTTTTT.

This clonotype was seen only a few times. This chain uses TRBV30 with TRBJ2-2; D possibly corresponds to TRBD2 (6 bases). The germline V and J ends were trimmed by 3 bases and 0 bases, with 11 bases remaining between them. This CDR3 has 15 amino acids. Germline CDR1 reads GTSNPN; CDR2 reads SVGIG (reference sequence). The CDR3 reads CAWRRRGPNTGELFF. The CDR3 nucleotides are TGTGCCTGGAGAAGGAGGGGACCGAACACCGGGGAGCTGTTTTTT.

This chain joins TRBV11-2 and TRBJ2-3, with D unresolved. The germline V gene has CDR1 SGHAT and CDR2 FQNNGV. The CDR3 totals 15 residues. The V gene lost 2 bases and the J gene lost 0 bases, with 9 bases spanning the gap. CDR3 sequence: CASSLYRLSTDTQYF. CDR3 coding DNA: TGTGCCAGCAGCTTATATCGGCTGAGCACAGATACGCAGTATTTT.

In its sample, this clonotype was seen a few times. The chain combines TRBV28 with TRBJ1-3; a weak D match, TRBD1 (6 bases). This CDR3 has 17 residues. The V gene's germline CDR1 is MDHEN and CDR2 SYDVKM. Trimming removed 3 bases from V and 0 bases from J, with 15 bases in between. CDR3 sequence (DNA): TGTGCCAGCAGTTTTCTGTTTACAGGGCACTCTGGAAACACCATATATTTT. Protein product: CASSFLFTGHSGNTIYF.

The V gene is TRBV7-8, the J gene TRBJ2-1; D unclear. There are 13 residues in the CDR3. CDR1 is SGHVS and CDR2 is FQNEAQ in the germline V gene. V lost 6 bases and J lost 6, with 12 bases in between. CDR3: CASRPLGANEQFF. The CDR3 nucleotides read TGTGCCAGCAGACCACTGGGCGCCAATGAGCAGTTCTTC.

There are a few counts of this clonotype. Here the CDR3 DNA reads TGCGCCAGCAGCCAAGTGTCGTTTTGGTACACCGGGGAGCTGTTTTTT. Translated: CASSQVSFWYTGELFF. The rearrangement joins TRBV4-1 to TRBJ2-2, with no clear D. V lost 1 base to trimming and J lost 3 bases, with 12 bases between them. Germline lookup yields CDR1 MGHRA and CDR2 YSYEKL. The CDR3 totals 16 residues.

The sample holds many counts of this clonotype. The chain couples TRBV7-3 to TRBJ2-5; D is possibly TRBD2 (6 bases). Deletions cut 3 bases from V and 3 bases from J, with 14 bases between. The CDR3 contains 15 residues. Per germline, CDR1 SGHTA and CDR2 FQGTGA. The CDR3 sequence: CASSFLRWEEETQYF. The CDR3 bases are TGTGCCAGCAGCTTCCTCCGTTGGGAGGAAGAGACCCAGTACTTC.

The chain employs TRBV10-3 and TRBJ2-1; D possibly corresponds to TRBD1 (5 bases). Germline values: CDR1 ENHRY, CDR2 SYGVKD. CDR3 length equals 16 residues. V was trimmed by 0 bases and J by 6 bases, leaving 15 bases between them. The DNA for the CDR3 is TGTGCCATCAGTGAGTCGGCCAACAGGCGCCTCAATGAGCAGTTCTTC. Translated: CAISESANRRLNEQFF.

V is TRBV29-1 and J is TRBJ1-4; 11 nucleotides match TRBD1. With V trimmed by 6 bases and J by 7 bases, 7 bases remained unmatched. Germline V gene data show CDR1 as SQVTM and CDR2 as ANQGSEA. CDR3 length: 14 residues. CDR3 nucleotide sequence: TGCAGCGTCTCTGGACAGGGGGCAGGTGAAAAACTGTTTTTT. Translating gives CSVSGQGAGEKLFF. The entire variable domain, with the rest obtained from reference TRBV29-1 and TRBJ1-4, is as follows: SAVISQKPSRDICQRGTSLTIQCQVDSQVTMMFWYRQQPGQSLTLIATANQGSEATYESGFVIDKFPISRPNLTFSTLTVSNMSPEDSSIYLCSVSGQGAGEKLFFGSGTQLSVL.

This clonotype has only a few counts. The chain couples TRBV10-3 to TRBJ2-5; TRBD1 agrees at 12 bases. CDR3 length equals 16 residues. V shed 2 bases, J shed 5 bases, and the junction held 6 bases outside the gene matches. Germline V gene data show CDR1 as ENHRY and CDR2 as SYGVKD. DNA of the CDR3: TGTGCCATCAGTGAGCCGGGACAGGGGGCGGTGGAGACCCAGTACTTC. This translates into CAISEPGQGAVETQYF.

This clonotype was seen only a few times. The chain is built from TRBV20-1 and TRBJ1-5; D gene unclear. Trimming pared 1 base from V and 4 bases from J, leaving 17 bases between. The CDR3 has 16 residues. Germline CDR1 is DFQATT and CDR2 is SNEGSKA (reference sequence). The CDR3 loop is CSARGDWERSNQPQHF. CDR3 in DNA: TGCAGTGCTAGAGGTGACTGGGAGAGGTCAAATCAGCCCCAGCATTTT.

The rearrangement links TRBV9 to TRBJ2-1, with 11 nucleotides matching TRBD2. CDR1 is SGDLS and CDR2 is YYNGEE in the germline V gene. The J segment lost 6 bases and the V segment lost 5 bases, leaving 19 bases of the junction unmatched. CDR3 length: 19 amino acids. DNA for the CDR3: TGTGCCAGCAGTCTCTATGCGGGGGAAAGACTAGCGGGAAGCAATGAGCAGTTCTTC. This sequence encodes CASSLYAGERLAGSNEQFF.

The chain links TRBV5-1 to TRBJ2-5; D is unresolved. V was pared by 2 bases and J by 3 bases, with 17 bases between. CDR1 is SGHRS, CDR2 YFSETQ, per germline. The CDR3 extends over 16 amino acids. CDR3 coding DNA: TGCGCCAGCAGCTTCGCGGACCCCTTCGCAGAAGAGACCCAGTACTTC. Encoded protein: CASSFADPFAEETQYF.

The CDR3 here is CASSPGLAATDTQYF. CDR3 in DNA: TGTGCCAGCAGTCCGGGACTAGCGGCCACAGATACGCAGTATTTT. This rearrangement joins TRBV27 to TRBJ2-3, with TRBD2 matching over 11 bases. V lost 5 bases and J lost 2; bases outside the gene matches: 3. The germline gives CDR1 MNHEY, CDR2 SMNVEV (reference sequence). The length of the CDR3 is 15 residues.